The rows below give T cell receptor beta chains drawn from one sample of a study of blood T cells in healthy people across ages. TCRdb re-called the 5' RACE reads through MiXCR, storing one row per CDR3 protein. Of about 1.4 million distinct CDR3 sequences in the sample, almost 60% are singletons; the top ten hold 5% to 7%. Sequenced input: blood. These TCRs come from a man aged 18 to 30 in good health. CDR3s include the opening cysteine and the closing phenylalanine or tryptophan. A D gene is named only where the DNA matches it firmly. Some rows have no size entry. The others give once, few or many, or a class for an expanded clone.

-	13	TRBJ1-5	TRBV27	-	CASSHTSNQPQHF	TGTGCCAGCAGTCACACATCGAATCAGCCCCAGCATTTT
-	14	TRBJ1-1	TRBV2	TRBD1	CASSRSPGGTEAFF	TGTGCCAGCAGTAGGAGCCCAGGGGGAACTGAAGCTTTCTTT
few	19	TRBJ1-4	TRBV4-1	TRBD1	CASSRSGDIRTGGGEKLFF	TGCGCCAGCAGCCGGTCGGGCGATATTAGGACAGGAGGAGGGGAAAAACTGTTTTTT
-	16	TRBJ2-1	TRBV7-9	-	CASSTTDSSSYNEQFF	TGTGCCAGCAGCACAACCGACAGCAGCTCCTACAATGAGCAGTTCTTC
-	16	TRBJ2-5	TRBV24-1	TRBD1	CATSDPGTEAPKTQYF	TGTGCCACCAGTGATCCCGGGACAGAGGCCCCAAAGACCCAGTACTTC
-	14	TRBJ2-7	TRBV7-2	-	CASSPPFGIYEQYF	TGTGCCAGCAGCCCCCCCTTCGGAATCTACGAGCAGTACTTC
-	15	TRBJ2-4	TRBV5-1	-	CASSLGRIGEDIQYF	TGCGCCAGCAGCTTGGGGCGGATAGGGGAGGACATTCAGTACTTC
-	12	TRBJ2-5	TRBV20-1	TRBD1	CSASRGLETQYF	TGCAGTGCTAGCAGGGGGCTGGAGACCCAGTACTTC
-	14	TRBJ2-5	TRBV2	-	CASSPDTDNYERYF	TGTGCCAGCAGTCCTGATACCGACAACTACGAGCGGTACTTC
few	13	TRBJ2-7	TRBV10-3	-	CAISDGGTREQYF	TGTGCCATCAGTGATGGGGGAACCAGAGAGCAGTACTTC
-	15	TRBJ1-2	TRBV12-3/TRBV12-4	-	CASSFSSQGIYGYTF	TGTGCCAGCAGTTTCTCTTCCCAAGGGATTTATGGCTACACCTTC
-	12	TRBJ2-7	TRBV6-1	-	CTSSDSPYEQYF	TGTACCAGCAGTGATTCACCGTACGAGCAGTACTTC
few	13	TRBJ1-4	TRBV6-5	TRBD1	CASSRDRGEKLFF	TGTGCCAGCAGCCGGGACAGGGGTGAAAAACTGTTTTTT
-	15	TRBJ2-5	TRBV3-1	TRBD2	CASSQSGGVSKTQYF	TGTGCCAGCAGCCAGAGCGGGGGTGTCTCGAAGACCCAGTACTTC
-	15	TRBJ2-2	TRBV29-1	TRBD2	CSVGTSGGETGELFF	TGCAGCGTTGGGACTAGCGGGGGCGAAACCGGGGAGCTGTTTTTT
-	15	TRBJ2-3	TRBV6-2/TRBV6-3	TRBD1	CAGTPGQVATDTQYF	TGTGCCGGCACCCCCGGACAGGTTGCCACAGATACGCAGTATTTT
-	17	TRBJ2-3	TRBV24-1	-	CATSEAGSAVGTDTQYF	TGTGCCACCAGTGAGGCGGGGAGTGCTGTTGGAACAGATACGCAGTATTTT
once	14	TRBJ2-3	TRBV2	-	CASSVASSSDTQYF	TGTGCCAGCAGTGTTGCTAGCAGTTCAGATACGCAGTATTTT
-	16	TRBJ2-7	TRBV4-1	TRBD2	CASSQDRTSGTYEQYF	TGCGCCAGCAGCCAAGATAGGACTAGCGGAACCTACGAGCAGTACTTC
few	14	TRBJ2-7	TRBV9	TRBD2	CASSFPGTSDEQYF	TGTGCCAGCAGCTTCCCCGGGACTAGCGACGAGCAGTACTTC
-	13	TRBJ1-4	TRBV30	-	CAWSRQTNEKLFF	TGTGCCTGGAGTCGGCAAACTAATGAAAAACTGTTTTTT
-	12	TRBJ1-6	TRBV5-1	-	CASSSINSPLHF	TGCGCCAGCAGCTCCATCAATTCACCCCTCCACTTT
-	13	TRBJ2-7	TRBV6-6	-	CASSETGPYEQYF	TGTGCCAGCAGTGAGACAGGTCCGTACGAGCAGTACTTC
-	14	TRBJ1-2	TRBV5-4	-	CASTLGGPIYGYTF	TGTGCCAGCACCCTGGGGGGGCCGATCTATGGCTACACCTTC
-	19	TRBJ2-1	TRBV7-9	-	CASSLEPPGLSGYPNEQFF	TGTGCCAGCAGCTTAGAACCCCCTGGGCTATCGGGGTACCCCAATGAGCAGTTCTTC
few	14	TRBJ2-7	TRBV4-1	-	CASSQEDGDYEQYF	TGCGCCAGCAGCCAAGAGGACGGGGACTACGAGCAGTACTTC
-	15	TRBJ2-5	TRBV5-1	-	CASSLADLGQETQYF	TGCGCCAGCAGCTTGGCTGACTTGGGGCAAGAGACCCAGTACTTC
few	14	TRBJ2-3	TRBV11-2	-	CASSLGRNAVTQYF	TGTGCCAGCAGCTTAGGGCGGAATGCGGTTACGCAGTATTTT
-	14	TRBJ1-2	TRBV29-1	-	CSVGLRLAGYGYTF	TGCAGCGTTGGATTGAGGTTGGCCGGGTATGGCTACACCTTC
-	13	TRBJ1-1	TRBV27	-	CASSVRENTEAFF	TGTGCCAGCAGCGTACGGGAGAACACTGAAGCTTTCTTT
once	17	TRBJ2-2	TRBV27	-	CASSSLLGPRNTGELFF	TGTGCCAGCAGTTCCCTTCTAGGACCCCGGAACACCGGGGAGCTGTTTTTT
-	13	TRBJ2-3	TRBV12-3/TRBV12-4	-	CASSFTTTDTQYF	TGTGCCAGCAGTTTCACTACCACAGATACGCAGTATTTT
-	15	TRBJ2-1	TRBV20-1	-	CSARDREWASNEQFF	TGCAGTGCTAGAGATCGGGAGTGGGCCTCGAATGAGCAGTTCTTC
-	14	TRBJ2-1	TRBV5-1	TRBD1	CASSHGTGRETQFF	TGCGCCAGCAGCCACGGGACAGGACGGGAGACCCAGTTCTTC
-	15	TRBJ1-2	TRBV28	-	CASSRIRGINYGYTF	TGTGCCAGCAGCCGAATCAGAGGGATTAACTATGGCTACACCTTC
-	14	TRBJ1-2	TRBV18	TRBD1	CASSPDRDFGGYTF	TGTGCCAGCTCACCCGACAGGGACTTCGGTGGCTACACCTTC
-	13	TRBJ1-1	TRBV29-1	-	CSGGGVTGTEAFF	TGCAGCGGTGGCGGGGTTACGGGCACTGAAGCTTTCTTT
-	15	TRBJ2-3	TRBV15	TRBD2	CATLQTAGVEDTQYF	TGTGCCACACTCCAGACAGCGGGAGTTGAAGATACGCAGTATTTT
-	12	TRBJ1-5	TRBV27	-	CACSFLNQPQHF	TGTGCCTGCAGTTTTCTAAATCAGCCCCAGCATTTT
-	16	TRBJ2-3	TRBV7-9	-	CASSPQDRLVTDTQYF	TGTGCCAGCAGCCCACAAGACCGACTGGTCACAGATACGCAGTATTTT
-	16	TRBJ2-3	TRBV21-1	-	CASSKGSGGPADTQYF	TGTGCCAGCAGCAAAGGGTCGGGAGGGCCCGCAGATACGCAGTATTTT
-	13	TRBJ2-7	TRBV10-3	TRBD1	CAIGGTGVVEQYF	TGTGCCATCGGGGGGACAGGGGTGGTCGAGCAGTACTTC
-	14	TRBJ2-7	TRBV4-3	TRBD2	CASSPGLVRYEQYF	TGCGCCAGCAGCCCCGGACTAGTCCGGTACGAGCAGTACTTC
-	14	TRBJ2-1	TRBV4-2	TRBD1	CASSPTGTYNEQFF	TGTGCCAGCAGCCCGACAGGGACCTACAATGAGCAGTTCTTC
once	15	TRBJ2-3	TRBV27	-	CASSKQVEDTDTQYF	TGTGCCAGCAGTAAACAGGTAGAGGACACAGATACGCAGTATTTT
-	16	TRBJ2-7	TRBV27	TRBD2	CASRRGTSGLRGEQYF	TGTGCCAGCAGAAGGGGAACTAGCGGGTTACGGGGCGAGCAGTACTTC
-	13	TRBJ1-4	TRBV27	-	CASSVSPNEKLFF	TGTGCCAGCAGTGTCTCCCCCAATGAAAAACTGTTTTTT
-	16	TRBJ2-5	TRBV29-1	TRBD2	CSVEDVAGGLRNEQYF	TGCAGCGTTGAAGATGTAGCGGGAGGCCTACGGAATGAGCAGTACTTC
few	15	TRBJ2-4	TRBV11-2	-	CASSFLNRAKNIQYF	TGTGCCAGCAGCTTTTTAAACAGAGCCAAAAACATTCAGTACTTC
-	17	TRBJ2-6	TRBV25-1	TRBD1	CASRGSGTGDWANVLTF	TGTGCCAGCAGAGGCTCCGGGACAGGCGACTGGGCCAACGTCCTGACTTTC
-	14	TRBJ1-1	TRBV4-1	TRBD1	CASSHRTGTAEAFF	TGCGCCAGCAGCCACCGGACAGGGACCGCTGAAGCTTTCTTT
few	12	TRBJ2-1	TRBV6-1	-	CASSPGGAEQFF	TGTGCCAGCAGCCCCGGAGGGGCAGAGCAGTTCTTC
-	16	TRBJ2-3	TRBV10-3	-	CAISELTLVGTDTQYF	TGTGCCATCAGTGAATTAACACTAGTGGGCACAGATACGCAGTATTTT
few	12	TRBJ2-3	TRBV10-3	-	CAIRSSTDTQYF	TGTGCCATCAGGTCTAGCACAGATACGCAGTATTTT